One sample yielded the 29 T cell receptor beta chains listed below, sequenced in a study of CD8 T cells in acute hepatitis C reinfection. Time point defined: naive CD8 control sorted from an acute-time-point sample. Libraries were prepared by immunoSEQ multiplex PCR; TCRdb keeps only in-frame clonotypes and omits some of them. The profile covers some 38,000 clones, with 85% to 90% appearing a single time and under 0.65% taken by the ten largest. The sequenced sample was naive CD8+ T cells from PBMCs. The receptors shown here come from a young man with chronic hepatitis C.

The rearrangement uses TRBV9 and TRBJ2-1; 8 bases agree with TRBD1. The V segment lost 2 bases and the J segment 5 bases; nucleotides outside the gene matches: 9. In germline, CDR1 is SGDLS, CDR2 YYNGEE. The CDR3 loop spans 16 amino acids. The DNA for the CDR3 is TGTGCCAGCAGCGTCCTGGACAGGGCGAGTCACAATGAGCAGTTCTTC. As protein: CASSVLDRASHNEQFF.

As to this clone: Relative to the germline gene, one junction end is altered; a read error may explain this. The chain is built from TRBV5-6 and TRBJ2-3; D is perhaps TRBD1 or TRBD2 (5 bases each). The CDR3 consists of 13 residues. Germline V gives CDR1 SGHDT, CDR2 YYEEEE. The CDR3 reads CVSSLLGADTQYF. CDR3 coding DNA: TGTGTCAGCAGCCTGTTGGGGGCAGATACGCAGTATTTT.

The genes are TRBV5-6 and TRBJ1-6; D is unclear. Germline assignment: CDR1 SGHDT and CDR2 YYEEEE. V lost 2 bases and J 7 bases, leaving 10 bases between the germline ends. The CDR3 sequence is 14 residues long. The CDR3 nucleotides are TGTGCCAGCAGCTTCAGCAGCCCCAATTCACCCCTCCACTTT. It specifies CASSFSSPNSPLHF.

This clone was observed a single time. The J gene is TRBJ2-3, the V gene TRBV15; D not resolved. CDR1 LNHNV and CDR2 YYDKDF come from the germline V gene (reference sequence). With 5 bases removed from V and 3 bases from J, the gap between germline ends came to 3 bases. This CDR3 has 11 amino acids. The DNA for the CDR3 is TGTGCCACCAGCCGAACAGATACGCAGTATTTT. Translation: CATSRTDTQYF.

This clone is a singleton in its sample. The V and J genes are TRBV7-6 and TRBJ1-4; D not resolved. With 0 bases removed from V and 3 bases from J, the gap between germline ends came to 5 bases. Per the germline V gene, CDR1 is SGHVS and CDR2 is FNYEAQ. This CDR3 comprises 14 residues. CDR3 nucleotides: TGTGCCAGCAGCTTAGCAACCTCTAATGAAAAACTGTTTTTT. This encodes CASSLATSNEKLFF.

Only a few counts were recorded for this clone. The V call is TRBV7-6, the J call TRBJ2-1, with 8 bases lining up with TRBD2. The CDR3 is 16 amino acids. The J segment lost 7 bases and the V segment lost 1 base, leaving 9 bases of the junction unmatched. The germline gives CDR1 SGHVS, CDR2 FNYEAQ. The CDR3 here is CASSLGPAGGGNEQFF. The CDR3, as DNA: TGTGCCAGCAGCTTAGGACCCGCGGGGGGAGGTAATGAGCAGTTCTTC.

This chain uses TRBV6-1 with TRBJ2-1; 8 bases align to TRBD2. Germline CDR1 reads MNHNS; CDR2 reads SASEGT. The CDR3 is 15 residues long. V lost 6 bases, J lost 6 bases, and 10 bases stayed unmatched. The CDR3 sequence: CASRGLAGFANEQFF. CDR3 in DNA: TGTGCCAGCAGGGGGCTAGCGGGCTTCGCCAATGAGCAGTTCTTC.

A single count supports this clone. One end of the junction does not line up with germline, which may come from a read error. J is TRBJ2-7 and V is TRBV28, with 8 nucleotides matching TRBD1. The germline CDR1 and CDR2 sequences are MDHEN and SYDVKM. The CDR3 is 17 amino acids. The CDR3 loop reads CASSLDSPRTGSFRVNF. For the CDR3, the DNA is TGTGCCAGCAGTCTCGATTCCCCCCGGACAGGGTCCTTTCGGGTTAACTTC.

V and J are TRBV7-3 and TRBJ1-2, with 7 bases aligning to TRBD1. The junction had 10 bases not matched to a gene; V was cut back by 5 bases and J by 4 bases. The CDR3 extends over 15 amino acids. Germline V gene lookup returns CDR1 SGHTA and CDR2 FQGTGA. CDR3 nucleotide sequence: TGTGCCAGCAGCGCGGGGACAGCTTCTCCCTATGGCTACACCTTC. It specifies CASSAGTASPYGYTF.

The V call is TRBV4-3, the J call TRBJ1-5, with 9 bases lining up with TRBD1. The CDR3 extends over 15 amino acids. V lost 2 bases to trimming and J lost 6 bases; unmatched junction nucleotides: 5. From germline, CDR1 is LGHNA and CDR2 YSLEER. The CDR3 coding sequence is TGCGCCAGCAGCCAACGGGACAGGGCACGTCAGCCCCAGCATTTT. This translates into CASSQRDRARQPQHF.

This clone has just a few counts. CDR3 sequence (DNA): TGTGCCAGTAGTATGGGGAGCTCCTACGAGCAGTACTTC. Translated, it gives CASSMGSSYEQYF. The chain is built from TRBV19 and TRBJ2-7, with D maybe TRBD2 (5 bases). Trimming stripped 3 bases from V and 0 bases from J, with 6 bases between. From germline, CDR1 is LNHDA and CDR2 SQIVND (reference sequence). The CDR3 spans 13 residues.

This chain joins TRBV4-1 and TRBJ2-5, with TRBD2 identical over 9 bases. The germline gives CDR1 MGHRA, CDR2 YSYEKL. The CDR3 has 14 residues. V lost 8 bases, J lost 2 bases, and 6 bases stayed unmatched. CDR3 sequence (DNA): TGCGCCAGCGCGGGGGGGCCAGGGCAAGAGACCCAGTACTTC. Encoded protein: CASAGGPGQETQYF.

The chain employs TRBV19 and TRBJ1-1; 10 bases fit TRBD1. Trimming removed 10 bases from V and 0 bases from J; junction bases left unmatched: 2. From germline, CDR1 is LNHDA and CDR2 SQIVND (reference sequence). The CDR3 has 13 residues. CDR3 DNA sequence: TGTGCCACGGGACAGGGGTTGAACACTGAAGCTTTCTTT. The encoded protein is CATGQGLNTEAFF.

This clone has a handful of counts. The genes are TRBV25-1 and TRBJ1-2, with D perhaps TRBD1 (5 bases). The germline V gene encodes CDR1 MGHDK and CDR2 SYGVNS. V dropped 5 bases and J dropped 6 bases, with 10 bases sitting between them. The CDR3 has 12 residues. CDR3 nucleotide sequence: TGTGCCAGCAGTAATCAGGGAGATGGCTACACCTTC. It encodes CASSNQGDGYTF.

The chain joins TRBV27 to TRBJ2-5; D is uncertain. TRBJ2-7 explains the end of the DNA better; the J call may be wrong. Germline lookup yields CDR1 MNHEY and CDR2 SMNVEV (reference sequence). The length of the CDR3 is 15 residues. The DNA for the CDR3 is TGTGCCAGCAGTTTTTCTTCGATGGGTGCGTACGAGCAGTACTTC. Residues: CASSFSSMGAYEQYF.

As to this clone: The germline gene is not matched at one end of the junction; a read error may be the cause. The V and J genes are TRBV7-7 and TRBJ2-1; 8 positions agree with TRBD2. This CDR3 contains 15 residues. Per the germline V gene, CDR1 is SSHAT and CDR2 is FNYEAQ (reference sequence). The CDR3 nucleotides are TGTGCTAGCAGCCCCACTAGCGGCAAGCGGAATGAGCAGTTCTTC. Protein: CASSPTSGKRNEQFF.

The chain uses TRBV5-1 and TRBJ2-7, with D perhaps given as TRBD1 or TRBD2 (6 bases each). Germline lookup yields CDR1 SGHRS and CDR2 YFSETQ. There are 15 residues in the CDR3. The V gene lost 0 bases and the J gene lost 9 bases, with 19 bases spanning the gap. In DNA form, the CDR3 reads TGCGCCAGCAGCTTGGAAGGGGGGCTAGGCGGAGGGCAGTACTTC. This gives the protein CASSLEGGLGGGQYF. The variable domain in full, completed from reference TRBV5-1 and TRBJ2-7, reads KAGVTQTPRYLIKTRGQQVTLSCSPISGHRSVSWYQQTPGQGLQFLFEYFSETQRNKGNFPGRFSGRQFSNSRSEMNVSTLELGDSALYLCASSLEGGLGGGQYFGPGTRLTVT.

The chain combines TRBV9 with TRBJ1-2; 7 nucleotides match TRBD1. V dropped 2 bases and J dropped 6; count of bases not matched to a gene: 4. CDR3 size: 13 residues. The germline V gene encodes CDR1 SGDLS and CDR2 YYNGEE. CDR3: CASSVTGSDGYTF. The CDR3 DNA is TGTGCCAGCAGCGTGACAGGGTCGGATGGCTACACCTTC.

This chain uses TRBV15 with TRBJ2-7; 7 bases align to TRBD1. Germline-derived CDR1 and CDR2 are LNHNV and YYDKDF (reference sequence). The CDR3 contains 15 residues. After removal of 3 bases from V and 4 bases from J, the junction contained 9 bases not matched to a gene. CDR3 region: CATSRGQSPSYEQYF. The CDR3 bases are TGTGCCACCAGCAGGGGACAGAGTCCCTCGTACGAGCAGTACTTC.

The J gene is TRBJ2-4, the V gene TRBV7-8; 7 bases match TRBD1. The CDR3 covers 16 residues. Losses at the gene ends were 1 base for V and 7 bases for J; bases not matched to a gene: 10. Germline CDR1 reads SGHVS; CDR2 reads FQNEAQ. CDR3 protein: CASSLGSTGTKNIQYF. The CDR3 DNA sequence: TGTGCCAGCAGCTTAGGGTCGACAGGGACAAAGAACATTCAGTACTTC.

Comments on this clone: Mismatch with germline at one junction end may stem from a read error. The genes are TRBV7-2 and TRBJ1-1; TRBD1 matches 7 bases. This CDR3 has 11 amino acids. CDR1 is SGHTA and CDR2 is FQGNSA in the germline V gene. CDR3 sequence reads: CGQVFGTEAFF. DNA of the CDR3: TGCGGACAGGTTTTCGGCACTGAAGCTTTCTTT.

This clone was seen a handful of times. This chain connects TRBV5-1 to TRBJ1-1; tentative D call: TRBD1 (6 bases). Trimming removed 2 bases from V and 4 bases from J, with 12 bases in between. Germline loops: CDR1 SGHRS, CDR2 YFSETQ. This CDR3 contains 14 residues. The CDR3 DNA is TGCGCCAGCAGCTTCACAGGGTTGGGCACTGAAGCTTTCTTT. Protein sequence: CASSFTGLGTEAFF.

Only a few counts were recorded for this clone. The chain carries TRBV19 and TRBJ1-2, with D tentatively TRBD1 (5 bases). The germline CDR1 and CDR2 sequences are LNHDA and SQIVND (reference sequence). The length of the CDR3 is 13 residues. Trimming removed 3 bases from V and 3 bases from J, with 8 bases in between. The CDR3 DNA sequence: TGTGCCAGTAGTATGGGGACGGACTATGGCTACACCTTC. Protein product: CASSMGTDYGYTF.

The chain uses TRBV5-5 and TRBJ2-7; 8 nucleotides agree with TRBD1. The CDR3 length is 17 residues. Germline V gives CDR1 SGHKS, CDR2 YYEKEE (reference sequence). V lost 0 bases and J lost 2; bases outside the gene matches: 10. CDR3 nucleotide sequence: TGTGCCAGCAGCTTGGCAGAGACAGGGGTTGATCCCTACGAGCAGTACTTC. Protein product: CASSLAETGVDPYEQYF.

In its sample, this clone was seen once. V and J are TRBV7-9 and TRBJ2-5; no definite D call. V lost 1 base and J 1 base, leaving 10 bases between the germline ends. The germline V gene has CDR1 SEHNR and CDR2 FQNEAQ (reference sequence). This CDR3 has 15 amino acids. CDR3 DNA: TGTGCCAGCAGCTTAGTCAGTGATGCCCAAGAGACCCAGTACTTC. This codes for CASSLVSDAQETQYF.

This chain links TRBV7-3 with TRBJ2-1; D ambiguous. Trimming took off 1 base at V and 4 bases at J, with 11 bases between the two ends. The germline gives CDR1 SGHTA, CDR2 FQGTGA. The CDR3 spans 15 residues. This chain's CDR3 is CASSLNSGFYNEQFF. The CDR3 DNA reads as TGTGCCAGCAGCTTAAATTCCGGATTTTACAATGAGCAGTTCTTC. Together with reference TRBV7-3 and TRBJ2-1, the CDR3 gives the full variable domain: GAGVSQTPSNKVTEKGKYVELRCDPISGHTALYWYRQSLGQGPEFLIYFQGTGAADDSGLPNDRFFAVRPEGSVSTLKIQRTERGDSAVYLCASSLNSGFYNEQFFGPGTRLTVL.

V gene TRBV7-2 combines with J gene TRBJ1-1; D possibly corresponds to TRBD1 (6 bases). The germline gives CDR1 SGHTA, CDR2 FQGNSA. This CDR3 has 17 amino acids. V was trimmed by 1 base and J by 1 base, leaving 16 bases between them. The CDR3 reads CASSLEAAGGENTEAFF. The CDR3 DNA follows: TGTGCCAGCAGCTTAGAGGCGGCGGGGGGCGAGAACACTGAAGCTTTCTTT.

The chain joins TRBV4-2 to TRBJ2-3, with 8 bases that match TRBD2. The length of the CDR3 is 15 residues. V was pared by 5 bases and J by 2 bases, with 6 bases of the junction left unmatched. Germline CDR1 LGHNA, CDR2 YNFKEQ. CDR3 nucleotides: TGTGCCAGCAGCTCGGGACTAGTTATCACAGATACGCAGTATTTT. Its translation: CASSSGLVITDTQYF.

This rearrangement joins TRBV5-1 to TRBJ1-2, with a weak D call TRBD1 (5 bases). Looked up from germline, CDR1 is SGHRS and CDR2 is YFSETQ. V gave up 0 bases and J gave up 4 bases, with 7 bases separating them. The CDR3 contains 13 residues. CDR3 protein: CASSLAGGYGYTF. The CDR3 nucleotides read TGCGCCAGCAGCTTGGCCGGGGGCTATGGCTACACCTTC.